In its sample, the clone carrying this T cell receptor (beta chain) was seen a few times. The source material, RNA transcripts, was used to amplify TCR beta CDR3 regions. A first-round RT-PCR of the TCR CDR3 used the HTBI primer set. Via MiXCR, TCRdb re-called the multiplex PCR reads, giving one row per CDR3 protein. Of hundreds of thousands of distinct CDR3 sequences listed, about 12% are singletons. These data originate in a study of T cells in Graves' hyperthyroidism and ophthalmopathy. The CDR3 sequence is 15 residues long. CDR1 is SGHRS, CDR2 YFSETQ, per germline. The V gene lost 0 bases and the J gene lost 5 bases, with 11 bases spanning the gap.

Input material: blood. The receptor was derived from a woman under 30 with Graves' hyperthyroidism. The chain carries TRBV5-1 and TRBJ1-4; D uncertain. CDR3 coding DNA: TGCGCCAGCAGCTTGGGAACTGGGCAAAATGAAAAACTGTTTTTT. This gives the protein CASSLGTGQNEKLFF.